This T cell receptor beta chain came from a study of a mutant IDH1 vaccine in newly diagnosed glioma. The sample's time point: baseline, week 1 (first vaccination visit). Treatment here: pre-vaccination baseline after standard-of-care therapy. The CDR3 extends over 15 amino acids. Germline V gives CDR1 SQVTM, CDR2 ANQGSEA. Sequenced by immunoSEQ multiplex PCR; TCRdb stores in-frame clones only, minus some. The profile shows about 69,000 clones, about 86% of them singletons. The source was PBMCs, collected from a glioma patient treated with radiotherapy, temozolomide or both. V is TRBV29-1 and J is TRBJ2-5, with TRBD1 identical over 9 bases. The tail of the sequence fits TRBJ2-7 better, so the J call may be wrong. This clonotype was obtained from a man aged 30 to 45 with glioma. The CDR3 loop reads CSVEETGGTTYEQYF. As DNA, the CDR3 is TGCAGCGTTGAAGAGACAGGGGGGACCACCTACGAGCAGTACTTC.